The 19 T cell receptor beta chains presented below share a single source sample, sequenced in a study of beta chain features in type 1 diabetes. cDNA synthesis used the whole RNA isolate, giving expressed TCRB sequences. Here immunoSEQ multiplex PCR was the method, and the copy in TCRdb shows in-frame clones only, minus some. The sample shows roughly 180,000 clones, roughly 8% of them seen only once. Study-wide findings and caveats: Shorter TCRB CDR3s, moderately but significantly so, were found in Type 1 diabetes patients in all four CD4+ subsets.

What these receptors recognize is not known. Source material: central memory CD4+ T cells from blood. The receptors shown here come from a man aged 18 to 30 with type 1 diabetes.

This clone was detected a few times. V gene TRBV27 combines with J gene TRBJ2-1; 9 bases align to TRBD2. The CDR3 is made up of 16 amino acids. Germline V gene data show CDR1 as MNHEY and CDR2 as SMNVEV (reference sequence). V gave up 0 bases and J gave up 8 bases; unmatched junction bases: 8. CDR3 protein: CASSLSSAGGEDEQFF. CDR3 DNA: TGTGCCAGCAGTTTATCGTCGGCGGGAGGGGAAGATGAGCAGTTCTTC.

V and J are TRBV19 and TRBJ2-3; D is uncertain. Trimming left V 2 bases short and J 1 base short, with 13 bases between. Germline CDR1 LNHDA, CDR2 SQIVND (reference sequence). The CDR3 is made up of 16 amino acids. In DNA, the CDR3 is TGTGCCAGTAGTATAAGATCTGGCTTCCGCACAGATACGCAGTATTTT. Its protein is CASSIRSGFRTDTQYF.

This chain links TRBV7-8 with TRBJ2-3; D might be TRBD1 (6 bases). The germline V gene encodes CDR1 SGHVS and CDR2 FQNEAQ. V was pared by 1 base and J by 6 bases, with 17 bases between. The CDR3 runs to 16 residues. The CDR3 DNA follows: TGTGCCAGCAGCTTAGTTGAACAGGGAAGAGGGGATACGCAGTATTTT. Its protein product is CASSLVEQGRGDTQYF.

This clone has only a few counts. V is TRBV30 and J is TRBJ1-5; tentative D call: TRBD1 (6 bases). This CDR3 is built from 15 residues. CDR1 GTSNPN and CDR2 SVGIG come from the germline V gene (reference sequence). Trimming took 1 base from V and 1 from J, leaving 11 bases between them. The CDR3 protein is CAWSGQASSNQPQHF. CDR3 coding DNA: TGTGCCTGGAGTGGACAGGCCTCAAGCAATCAGCCCCAGCATTTT.

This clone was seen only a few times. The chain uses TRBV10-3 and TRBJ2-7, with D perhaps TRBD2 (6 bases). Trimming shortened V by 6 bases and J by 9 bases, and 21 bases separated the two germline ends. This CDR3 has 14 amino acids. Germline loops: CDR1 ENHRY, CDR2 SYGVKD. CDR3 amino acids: CAISQGVSGHGQYF. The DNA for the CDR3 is TGTGCCATCAGCCAGGGCGTTAGCGGTCACGGGCAGTACTTC.

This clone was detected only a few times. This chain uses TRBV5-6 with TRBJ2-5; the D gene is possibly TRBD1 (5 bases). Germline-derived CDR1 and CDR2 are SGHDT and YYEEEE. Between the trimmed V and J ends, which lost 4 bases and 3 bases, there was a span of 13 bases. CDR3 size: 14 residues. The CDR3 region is CASSRPTAKETQYF. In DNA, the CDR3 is TGTGCCAGCAGCCGACCGACAGCCAAAGAGACCCAGTACTTC.

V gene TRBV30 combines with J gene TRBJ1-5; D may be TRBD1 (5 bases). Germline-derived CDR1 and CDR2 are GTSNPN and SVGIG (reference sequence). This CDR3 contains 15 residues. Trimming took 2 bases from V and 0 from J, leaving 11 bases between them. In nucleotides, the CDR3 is TGTGCCTGGAGTCCCGACAGAATTAGCAATCAGCCCCAGCATTTT. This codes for CAWSPDRISNQPQHF.

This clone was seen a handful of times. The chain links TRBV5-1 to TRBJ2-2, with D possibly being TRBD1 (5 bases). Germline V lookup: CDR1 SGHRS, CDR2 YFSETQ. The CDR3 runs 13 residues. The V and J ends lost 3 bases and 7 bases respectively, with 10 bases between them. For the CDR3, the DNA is TGCGCCAGCAGCTCCCAGGGTCACGGGGAGCTGTTTTTT. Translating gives CASSSQGHGELFF.

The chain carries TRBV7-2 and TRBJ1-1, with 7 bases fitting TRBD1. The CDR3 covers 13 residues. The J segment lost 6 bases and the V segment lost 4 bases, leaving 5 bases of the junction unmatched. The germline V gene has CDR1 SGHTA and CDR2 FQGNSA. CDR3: CASSSRGRAEAFF. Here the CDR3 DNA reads TGTGCCAGCAGCTCTAGGGGGCGGGCTGAAGCTTTCTTT.

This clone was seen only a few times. The CDR3 nucleotides are TGTGCCTGGCTCGAAAGAGGCCAAAACACTGAAGCTTTCTTT. This encodes CAWLERGQNTEAFF. The V call is TRBV30, the J call TRBJ1-1, with D unresolved. The CDR3 is 14 residues long. CDR1 GTSNPN and CDR2 SVGIG come from the germline V gene (reference sequence). Trimming took off 5 bases at V and 2 bases at J, with 15 bases between the two ends.

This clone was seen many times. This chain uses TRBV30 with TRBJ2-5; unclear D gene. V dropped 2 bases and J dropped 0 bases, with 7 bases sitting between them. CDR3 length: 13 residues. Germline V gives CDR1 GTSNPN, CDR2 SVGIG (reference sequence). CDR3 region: CAWSWPYQETQYF. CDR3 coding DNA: TGTGCCTGGAGTTGGCCGTACCAAGAGACCCAGTACTTC.

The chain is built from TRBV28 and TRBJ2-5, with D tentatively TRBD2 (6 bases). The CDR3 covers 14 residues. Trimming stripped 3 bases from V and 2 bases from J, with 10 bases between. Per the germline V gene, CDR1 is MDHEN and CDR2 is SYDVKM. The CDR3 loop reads CASSFRGEQETQYF. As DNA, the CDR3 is TGTGCCAGCAGTTTTCGCGGGGAACAAGAGACCCAGTACTTC. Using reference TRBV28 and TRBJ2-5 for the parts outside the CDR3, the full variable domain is DVKVTQSSRYLVKRTGEKVFLECVQDMDHENMFWYRQDPGLGLRLIYFSYDVKMKEKGDIPEGYSVSREKKERFSLILESASTNQTSMYLCASSFRGEQETQYFGPGTRLLVL.

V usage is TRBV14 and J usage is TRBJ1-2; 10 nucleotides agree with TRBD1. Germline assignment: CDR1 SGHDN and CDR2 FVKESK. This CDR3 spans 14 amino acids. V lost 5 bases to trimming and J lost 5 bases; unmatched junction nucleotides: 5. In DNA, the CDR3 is TGTGCCAGCAGCTTGGGACAGGGGCGGTATGGCTACACCTTC. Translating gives CASSLGQGRYGYTF.

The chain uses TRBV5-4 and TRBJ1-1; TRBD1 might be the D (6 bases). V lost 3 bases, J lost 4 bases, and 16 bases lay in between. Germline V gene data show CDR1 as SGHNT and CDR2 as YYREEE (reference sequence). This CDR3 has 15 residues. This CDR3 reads CASSSVPGAGTEAFF. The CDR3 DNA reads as TGTGCCAGCAGCTCCGTTCCAGGGGCAGGCACTGAAGCTTTCTTT.

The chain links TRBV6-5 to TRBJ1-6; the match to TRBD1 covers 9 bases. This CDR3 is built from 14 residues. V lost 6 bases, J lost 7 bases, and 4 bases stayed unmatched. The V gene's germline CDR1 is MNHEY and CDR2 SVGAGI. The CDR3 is CASSKTGGNSPLHF. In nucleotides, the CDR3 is TGTGCCAGCAGCAAGACAGGGGGGAATTCACCCCTCCACTTT.

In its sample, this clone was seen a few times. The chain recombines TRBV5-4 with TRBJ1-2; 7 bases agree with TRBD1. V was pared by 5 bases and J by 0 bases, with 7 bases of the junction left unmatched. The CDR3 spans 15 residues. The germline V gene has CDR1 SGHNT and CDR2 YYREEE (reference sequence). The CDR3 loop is CASRPGGLANYGYTF. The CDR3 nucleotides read TGTGCCAGCAGGCCAGGGGGGCTAGCTAACTATGGCTACACCTTC.

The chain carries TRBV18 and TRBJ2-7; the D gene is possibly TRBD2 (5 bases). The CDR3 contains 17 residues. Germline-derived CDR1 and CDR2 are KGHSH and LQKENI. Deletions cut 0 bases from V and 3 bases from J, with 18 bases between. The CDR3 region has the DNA TGTGCCAGCTCACCACCTGGACCTCCGGGATATCACTACGAGCAGTACTTC. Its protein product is CASSPPGPPGYHYEQYF.

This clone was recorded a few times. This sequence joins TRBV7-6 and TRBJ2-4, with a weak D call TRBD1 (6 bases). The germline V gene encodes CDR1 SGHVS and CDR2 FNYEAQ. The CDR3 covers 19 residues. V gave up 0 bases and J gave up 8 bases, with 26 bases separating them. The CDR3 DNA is TGTGCCAGCAGCTTAGCGCGCTTCTCCTCTCAACAGGGTTGGGACATTCAGTACTTC. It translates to CASSLARFSSQQGWDIQYF.

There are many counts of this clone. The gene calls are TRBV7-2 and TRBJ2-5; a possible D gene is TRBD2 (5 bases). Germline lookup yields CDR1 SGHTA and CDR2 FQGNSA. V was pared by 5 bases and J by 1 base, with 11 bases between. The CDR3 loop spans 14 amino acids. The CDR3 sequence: CASSPGLIQETQYF. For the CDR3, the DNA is TGTGCCAGCAGCCCCGGACTGATCCAAGAGACCCAGTACTTC.